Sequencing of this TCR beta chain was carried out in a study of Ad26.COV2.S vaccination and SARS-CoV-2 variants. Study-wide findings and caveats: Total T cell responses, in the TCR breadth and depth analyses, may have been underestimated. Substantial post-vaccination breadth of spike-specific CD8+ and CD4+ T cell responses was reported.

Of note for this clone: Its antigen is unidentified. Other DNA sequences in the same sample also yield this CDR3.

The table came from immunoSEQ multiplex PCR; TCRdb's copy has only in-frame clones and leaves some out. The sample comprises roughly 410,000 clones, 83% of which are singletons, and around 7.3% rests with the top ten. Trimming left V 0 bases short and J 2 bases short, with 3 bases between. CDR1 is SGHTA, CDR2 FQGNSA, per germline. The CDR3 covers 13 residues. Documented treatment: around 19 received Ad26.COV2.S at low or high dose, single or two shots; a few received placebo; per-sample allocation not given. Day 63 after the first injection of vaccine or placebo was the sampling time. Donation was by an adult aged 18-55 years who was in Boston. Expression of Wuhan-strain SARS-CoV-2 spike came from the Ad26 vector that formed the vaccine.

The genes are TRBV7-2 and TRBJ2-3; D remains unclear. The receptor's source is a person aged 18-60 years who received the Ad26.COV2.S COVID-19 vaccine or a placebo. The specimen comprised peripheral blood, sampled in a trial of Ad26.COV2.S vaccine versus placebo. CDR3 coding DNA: TGTGCCAGCAGCTTAGCGCTCACAGATACGCAGTATTTT. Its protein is CASSLALTDTQYF. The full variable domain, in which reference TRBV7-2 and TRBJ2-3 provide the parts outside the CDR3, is GAGVSQSPSNKVTEKGKDVELRCDPISGHTALYWYRQSLGQGLEFLIYFQGNSAPDKSGLPSDRFSAERTGGSVSTLTIQRTQQEDSAVYLCASSLALTDTQYFGPGTRLTVL.